This TCR beta chain was obtained from a study of T cell responses to AZD1222 COVID-19 vaccine. Across the study: Analyses pooled second doses at about 4 or about 12 weeks. Study results and caveats: Only a handful of people who got AZD1222 tested seropositive at baseline.

Some clones are missing from TCRdb's copy, which holds only in-frame ones; the method was immunoSEQ multiplex PCR. Among about 160,000 clones listed, around nine tenths were seen once. Germline V gene sequence: CDR1 SGHKS, CDR2 YYEKEE (reference sequence). V lost 4 bases and J lost 5, with 12 bases in between. The CDR3 spans 13 residues. This clone occurred a few times. Its antigen is unknown. Sequencing was performed on peripheral blood, taken on day 0 of AZD1222 vaccination. This TCR came from an adult in good health. The chain couples TRBV5-5 to TRBJ2-5, with D maybe TRBD2 (6 bases). The CDR3 DNA reads as TGTGCCAGCAGCGGGGGACTTGGCGAGACCCAGTACTTC. Protein: CASSGGLGETQYF.